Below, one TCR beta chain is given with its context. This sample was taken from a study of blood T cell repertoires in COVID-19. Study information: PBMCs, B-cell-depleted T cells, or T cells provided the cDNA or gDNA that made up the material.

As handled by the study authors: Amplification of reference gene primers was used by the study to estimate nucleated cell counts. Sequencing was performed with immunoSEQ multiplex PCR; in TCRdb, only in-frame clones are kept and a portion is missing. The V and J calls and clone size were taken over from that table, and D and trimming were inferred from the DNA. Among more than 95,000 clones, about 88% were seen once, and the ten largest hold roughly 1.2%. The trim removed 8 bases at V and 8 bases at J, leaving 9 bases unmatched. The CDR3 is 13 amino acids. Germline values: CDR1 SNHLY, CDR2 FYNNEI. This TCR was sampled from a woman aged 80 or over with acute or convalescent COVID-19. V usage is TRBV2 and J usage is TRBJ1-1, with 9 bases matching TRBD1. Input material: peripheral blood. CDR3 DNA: TGTGCCAGCGGAAGGGACAGGGAGGCCGAAGCTTTCTTT. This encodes CASGRDREAEAFF.